These 8 T cell receptor beta chains were sequenced from one sample in a study of cytomegalovirus exposure and HLA in healthy donors (dated 2017 in TCRdb). Library generation was performed with the immunoSEQ multiplex PCR assay. For the multiplex PCR, a mixture combining 60 forward primers for TCR Vbeta segments and 13 reverse primers for TCR Jbeta segments was used. TCRdb holds this immuneACCESS table with in-frame rearrangements only. Some clones are missing; in checked studies, unresolved V genes explain under half, and the rest has no known cause. This sample holds 82,000 or so clones; approximately 81% were observed only once. Approximately 5.7% of the sample comes from the top ten. The sequenced material came from PBMCs. Receptors were obtained from a woman aged 45-65 years in good health and CMV-seropositive.

The chain recombines TRBV6-5 with TRBJ1-1, with D perhaps TRBD1 (6 bases). The CDR3 is 13 residues long. V shed 6 bases and J shed 6 bases, with 14 bases lying between them. Per germline, CDR1 MNHEY and CDR2 SVGAGI. CDR3 amino acids: CASRPQDRSEAFF. CDR3 DNA sequence: TGTGCCAGCAGGCCACAAGACAGGTCTGAAGCTTTCTTT.

This clone was seen only a few times. The chain carries TRBV5-1 and TRBJ1-1; D unresolved. The CDR3 has 14 amino acids. The V and J ends lost 3 bases and 1 base respectively, with 10 bases between them. CDR1 is SGHRS and CDR2 is YFSETQ in the germline V gene. In DNA form, the CDR3 reads TGCGCCAGCAGCTCGGAGGGCAGGAACACTGAAGCTTTCTTT. This gives the protein CASSSEGRNTEAFF.

The genes are TRBV5-1 and TRBJ2-5; no reliable D call. In germline, CDR1 is SGHRS, CDR2 YFSETQ. The CDR3 loop spans 12 amino acids. V lost 0 bases and J 5 bases, leaving 5 bases between the germline ends. Written as DNA, the CDR3 is TGCGCCAGCAGCTTGGCCGAGGAGACCCAGTACTTC. It is translated as CASSLAEETQYF.

This clone was seen at least ten times. V usage is TRBV7-9 and J usage is TRBJ2-1; the match to TRBD2 covers 11 bases. Germline V gene lookup returns CDR1 SEHNR and CDR2 FQNEAQ (reference sequence). V lost 5 bases and J lost 0; bases outside the gene matches: 6. The CDR3 sequence is 17 residues long. The CDR3 coding sequence is TGTGCCAGCAGCCCAAGACTAGCGGGACACTCCTACAATGAGCAGTTCTTC. Translating gives CASSPRLAGHSYNEQFF.

This chain connects TRBV10-3 to TRBJ2-7, with D unresolved. Trimming took off 4 bases at V and 4 bases at J, with 11 bases between the two ends. Germline CDR1 reads ENHRY; CDR2 reads SYGVKD. This CDR3 contains 13 residues. CDR3 nucleotides: TGTGCCATCAGTGTGTTGGCCGGGTACGAGCAGTACTTC. Translating it yields CAISVLAGYEQYF.

J is TRBJ2-2 and V is TRBV7-8, with 7 bases identical to TRBD1. J was trimmed by 0 bases and V by 2 bases; bases with no gene match: 3. Germline CDR1 and CDR2: SGHVS and FQNEAQ. This CDR3 has 16 amino acids. In DNA, the CDR3 is TGTGCCAGCAGCTTAATCGGGACAGCGAACACCGGGGAGCTGTTTTTT. Its protein product is CASSLIGTANTGELFF. The entire variable domain, with the rest obtained from reference TRBV7-8 and TRBJ2-2, is as follows: GAGVSQSPRYKVAKRGQDVALRCDPISGHVSLFWYQQALGQGPEFLTYFQNEAQLDKSGLPSDRFFAERPEGSVSTLKIQRTQQEDSAVYLCASSLIGTANTGELFFGEGSRLTVL.

This clone occurred a few times. The chain recombines TRBV2 with TRBJ2-1; perhaps TRBD2 as D (5 bases). There are 13 residues in the CDR3. The germline V gene encodes CDR1 SNHLY and CDR2 FYNNEI. V lost 4 bases to trimming and J lost 6 bases, with 10 bases between them. The CDR3 bases are TGTGCCAGCAGTGGCGGGCAGGTCAATGAGCAGTTCTTC. Its protein product is CASSGGQVNEQFF.

The V call is TRBV27, the J call TRBJ2-6; the match to TRBD2 covers 14 bases. The CDR3 runs to 19 residues. Germline lookup yields CDR1 MNHEY and CDR2 SMNVEV (reference sequence). V dropped 5 bases and J dropped 1; count of bases not matched to a gene: 7. CDR3 loop: CASSPRLAGGVSGANVLTF. The CDR3 DNA reads as TGTGCCAGCAGTCCCCGACTAGCGGGAGGGGTTTCTGGGGCCAACGTCCTGACTTTC.